Listed here are 3 T cell receptor beta chains from one sample, sequenced in a study of T cell changes during pregnancy in multiple sclerosis. Assay used: immunoSEQ multiplex PCR; TCRdb lists only in-frame clones, some missing. Of approximately 52,000 clones in the sample, over 80% were seen once. Here the sequenced sample was CD4+ T cells from peripheral blood mononuclear cells, taken in the third trimester of pregnancy. The receptors derive from a female donor with multiple sclerosis, enrolled in a pregnancy study.

The V gene is TRBV7-3, the J gene TRBJ1-1, with 7 bases identical to TRBD1. CDR3 length: 13 residues. J was trimmed by 6 bases and V by 3 bases; bases with no gene match: 4. The V gene's germline CDR1 is SGHTA and CDR2 FQGTGA. The CDR3 DNA is TGTGCCAGCAGCTTGGAGACAGGGTCTGAAGCTTTCTTT. This sequence encodes CASSLETGSEAFF.

V and J are TRBV5-6 and TRBJ2-1, with a weak D call TRBD2 (6 bases). Germline loops: CDR1 SGHDT, CDR2 YYEEEE. V lost 4 bases, J lost 4 bases, and 15 bases lay in between. The CDR3 consists of 15 residues. The CDR3 DNA follows: TGTGCCAGCAGCGCCCCTCTAGCGTCTTACAATGAGCAGTTCTTC. Residues: CASSAPLASYNEQFF.

This chain links TRBV28 with TRBJ2-7, with 8 nucleotides matching TRBD2. The junction had 19 bases not matched to a gene; V was cut back by 8 bases and J by 7 bases. Germline V gives CDR1 MDHEN, CDR2 SYDVKM. The CDR3 runs 16 residues. Here the CDR3 reads CASVGSTSGAPREQYF. In nucleotides, the CDR3 is TGTGCCAGCGTAGGCTCAACTAGCGGCGCCCCAAGGGAGCAGTACTTC. The whole variable domain, filled in from reference TRBV28 and TRBJ2-7, reads DVKVTQSSRYLVKRTGEKVFLECVQDMDHENMFWYRQDPGLGLRLIYFSYDVKMKEKGDIPEGYSVSREKKERFSLILESASTNQTSMYLCASVGSTSGAPREQYFGPGTRLTVT.